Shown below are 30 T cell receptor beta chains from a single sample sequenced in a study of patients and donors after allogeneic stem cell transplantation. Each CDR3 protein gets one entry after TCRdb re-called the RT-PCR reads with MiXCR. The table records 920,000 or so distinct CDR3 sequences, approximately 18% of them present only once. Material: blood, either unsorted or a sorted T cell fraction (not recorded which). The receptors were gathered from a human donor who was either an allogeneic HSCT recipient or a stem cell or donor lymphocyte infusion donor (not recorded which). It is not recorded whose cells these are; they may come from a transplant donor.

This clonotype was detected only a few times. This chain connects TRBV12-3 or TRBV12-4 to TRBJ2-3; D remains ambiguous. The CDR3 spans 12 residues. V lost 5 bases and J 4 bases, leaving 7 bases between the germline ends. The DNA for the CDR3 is TGTGCCAGCAGTACTCGGGCAGATACGCAGTATTTT. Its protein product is CASSTRADTQYF.

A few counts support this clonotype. In nucleotides, the CDR3 is TGTGCCAGTATGGTCGTAGGGGATACGCAGTATTTT. Protein product: CASMVVGDTQYF. V usage is TRBV27 and J usage is TRBJ2-3; D is ambiguous. The CDR3 has 12 amino acids. Germline CDR1 MNHEY, CDR2 SMNVEV (reference sequence). V dropped 9 bases and J dropped 6 bases, with 13 bases sitting between them.

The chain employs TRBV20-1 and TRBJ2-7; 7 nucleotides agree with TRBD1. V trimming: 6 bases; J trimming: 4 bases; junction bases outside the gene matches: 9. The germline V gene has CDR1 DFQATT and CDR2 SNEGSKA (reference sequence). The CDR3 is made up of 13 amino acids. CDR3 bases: TGCAGTGCCGGAGGCCAGGGACAGTACGAGCAGTACTTC. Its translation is CSAGGQGQYEQYF.

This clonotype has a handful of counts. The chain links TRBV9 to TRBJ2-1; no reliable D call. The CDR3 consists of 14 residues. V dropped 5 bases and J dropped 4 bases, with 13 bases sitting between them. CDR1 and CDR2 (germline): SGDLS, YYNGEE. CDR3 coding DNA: TGTGCCAGCAGTCCCTCGAACGCTTACAATGAGCAGTTCTTC. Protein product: CASSPSNAYNEQFF.

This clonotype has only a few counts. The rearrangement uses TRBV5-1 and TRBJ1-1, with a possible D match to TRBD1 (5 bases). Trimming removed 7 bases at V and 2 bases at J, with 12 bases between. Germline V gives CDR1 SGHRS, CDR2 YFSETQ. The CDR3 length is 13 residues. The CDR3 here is CASRKGDNTEAFF. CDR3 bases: TGCGCCAGCCGAAAAGGGGATAACACTGAAGCTTTCTTT.

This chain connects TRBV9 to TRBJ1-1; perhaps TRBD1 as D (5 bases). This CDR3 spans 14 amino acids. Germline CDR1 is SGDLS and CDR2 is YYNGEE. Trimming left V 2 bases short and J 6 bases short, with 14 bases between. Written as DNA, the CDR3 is TGTGCCAGCAGCGTCCGCCCCCGACAGTCTGAAGCTTTCTTT. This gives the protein CASSVRPRQSEAFF.

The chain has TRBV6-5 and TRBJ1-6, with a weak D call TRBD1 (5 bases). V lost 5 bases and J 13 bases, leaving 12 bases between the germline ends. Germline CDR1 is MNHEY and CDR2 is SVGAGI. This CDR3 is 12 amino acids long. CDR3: CASSSRELPLHF. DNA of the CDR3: TGTGCCAGCAGTAGCAGGGAGTTGCCCCTCCACTTT.

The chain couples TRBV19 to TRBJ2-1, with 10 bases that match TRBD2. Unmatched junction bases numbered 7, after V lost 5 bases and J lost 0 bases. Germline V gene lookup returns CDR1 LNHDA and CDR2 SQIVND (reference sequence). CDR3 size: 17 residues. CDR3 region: CASSARLAGLSYNEQFF. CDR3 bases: TGTGCCAGTAGTGCCAGACTAGCGGGCCTCTCCTACAATGAGCAGTTCTTC.

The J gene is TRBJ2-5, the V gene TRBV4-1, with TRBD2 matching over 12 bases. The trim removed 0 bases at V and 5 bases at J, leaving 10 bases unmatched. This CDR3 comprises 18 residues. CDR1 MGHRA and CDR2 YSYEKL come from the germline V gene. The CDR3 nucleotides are TGCGCCAGCAGCCAAGAGGGCCTAGCGGGGGGGTACAGTGAGACCCAGTACTTC. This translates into CASSQEGLAGGYSETQYF.

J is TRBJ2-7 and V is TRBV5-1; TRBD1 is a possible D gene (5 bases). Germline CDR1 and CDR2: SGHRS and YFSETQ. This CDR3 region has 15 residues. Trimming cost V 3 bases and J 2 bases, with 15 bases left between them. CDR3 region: CASSSIAGRAYEQYF. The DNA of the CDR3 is TGCGCCAGCAGCTCCATCGCAGGGCGAGCCTACGAGCAGTACTTC.

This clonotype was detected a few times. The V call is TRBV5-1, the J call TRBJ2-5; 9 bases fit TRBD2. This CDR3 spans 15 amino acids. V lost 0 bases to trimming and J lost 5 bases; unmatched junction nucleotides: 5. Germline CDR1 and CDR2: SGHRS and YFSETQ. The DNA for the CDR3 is TGCGCCAGCAGCTTGGTGGCTAGCGGGACGGAGACCCAGTACTTC. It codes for CASSLVASGTETQYF. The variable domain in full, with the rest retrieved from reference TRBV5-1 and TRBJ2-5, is KAGVTQTPRYLIKTRGQQVTLSCSPISGHRSVSWYQQTPGQGLQFLFEYFSETQRNKGNFPGRFSGRQFSNSRSEMNVSTLELGDSALYLCASSLVASGTETQYFGPGTRLLVL.

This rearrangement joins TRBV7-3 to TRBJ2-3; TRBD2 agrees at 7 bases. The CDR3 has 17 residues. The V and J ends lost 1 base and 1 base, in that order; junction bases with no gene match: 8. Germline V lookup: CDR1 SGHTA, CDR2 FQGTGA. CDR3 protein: CASSLRGPAGRTDTQYF. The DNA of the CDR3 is TGTGCCAGCAGCTTAAGAGGGCCAGCGGGGCGCACAGATACGCAGTATTTT.

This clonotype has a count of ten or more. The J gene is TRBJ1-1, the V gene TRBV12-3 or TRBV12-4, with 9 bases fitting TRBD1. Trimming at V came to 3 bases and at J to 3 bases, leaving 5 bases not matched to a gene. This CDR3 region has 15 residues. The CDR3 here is CASSFGQGMYTEAFF. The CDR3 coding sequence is TGTGCCAGCAGTTTTGGACAGGGGATGTACACTGAAGCTTTCTTT.

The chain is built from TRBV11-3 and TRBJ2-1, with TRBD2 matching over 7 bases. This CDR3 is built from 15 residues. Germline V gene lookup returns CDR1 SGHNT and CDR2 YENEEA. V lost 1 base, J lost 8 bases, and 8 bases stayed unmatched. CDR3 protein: CASSLVAAGRYEQFF. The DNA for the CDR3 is TGTGCCAGCAGCTTAGTTGCAGCGGGGAGATATGAGCAGTTCTTC.

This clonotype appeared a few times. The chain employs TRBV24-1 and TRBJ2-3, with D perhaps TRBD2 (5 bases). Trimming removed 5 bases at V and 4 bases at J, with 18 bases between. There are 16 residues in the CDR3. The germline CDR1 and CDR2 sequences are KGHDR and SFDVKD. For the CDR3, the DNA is TGTGCCACCAGTGGCCCCCGGCTGTTGGGAGCAGATACGCAGTATTTT. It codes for CATSGPRLLGADTQYF.

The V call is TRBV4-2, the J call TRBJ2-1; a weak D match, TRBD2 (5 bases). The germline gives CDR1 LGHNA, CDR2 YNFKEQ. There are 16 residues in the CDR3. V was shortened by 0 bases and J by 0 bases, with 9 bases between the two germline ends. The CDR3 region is CASSQDGSSSYNEQFF. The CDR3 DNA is TGTGCCAGCAGCCAAGATGGGAGTAGCTCCTACAATGAGCAGTTCTTC.

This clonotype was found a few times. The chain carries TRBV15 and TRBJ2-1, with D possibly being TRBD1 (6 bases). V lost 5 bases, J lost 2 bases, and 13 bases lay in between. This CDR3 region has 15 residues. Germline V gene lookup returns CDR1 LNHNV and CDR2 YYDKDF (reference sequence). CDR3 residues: CATSASRGAYNEQFF. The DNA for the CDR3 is TGTGCCACCAGCGCCAGCAGGGGAGCCTACAATGAGCAGTTCTTC.

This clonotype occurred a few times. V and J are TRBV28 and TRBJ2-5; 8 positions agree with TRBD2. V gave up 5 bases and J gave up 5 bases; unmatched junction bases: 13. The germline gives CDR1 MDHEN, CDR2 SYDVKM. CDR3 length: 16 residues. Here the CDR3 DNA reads TGTGCCAGCAGTGTCCCCTCCGGGACTAGGAAGGAGACCCAGTACTTC. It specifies CASSVPSGTRKETQYF.

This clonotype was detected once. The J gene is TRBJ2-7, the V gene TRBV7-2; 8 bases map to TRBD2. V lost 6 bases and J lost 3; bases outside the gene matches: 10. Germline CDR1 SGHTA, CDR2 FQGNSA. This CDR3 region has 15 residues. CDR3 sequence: CASSPSGLGGYEQYF. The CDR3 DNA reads TGTGCCAGCAGTCCCTCGGGACTAGGGGGCTACGAGCAGTACTTC.

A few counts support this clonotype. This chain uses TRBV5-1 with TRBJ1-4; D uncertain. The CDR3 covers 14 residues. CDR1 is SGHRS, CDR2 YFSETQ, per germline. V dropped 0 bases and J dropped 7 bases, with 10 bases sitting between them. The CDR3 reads CASSLGRTGEKLFF. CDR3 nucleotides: TGCGCCAGCAGCTTGGGTCGGACTGGTGAAAAACTGTTTTTT.

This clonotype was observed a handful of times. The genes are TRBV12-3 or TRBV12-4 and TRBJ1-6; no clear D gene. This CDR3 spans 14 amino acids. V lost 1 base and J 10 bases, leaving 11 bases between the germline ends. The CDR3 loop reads CASSLDGIDSPLHF. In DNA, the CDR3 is TGTGCCAGCAGTTTAGATGGGATAGACTCACCCCTCCACTTT.

In DNA form, the CDR3 reads TGCGCCAGCAGCCTTACAGGGCTGGCTGAAGCTTTCTTT. As protein: CASSLTGLAEAFF. The chain has TRBV4-1 and TRBJ1-1; D might be TRBD1 (6 bases). Per the germline V gene, CDR1 is MGHRA and CDR2 is YSYEKL. The germline V and J ends were trimmed by 4 bases and 6 bases, with 12 bases remaining between them. The CDR3 length is 13 residues.

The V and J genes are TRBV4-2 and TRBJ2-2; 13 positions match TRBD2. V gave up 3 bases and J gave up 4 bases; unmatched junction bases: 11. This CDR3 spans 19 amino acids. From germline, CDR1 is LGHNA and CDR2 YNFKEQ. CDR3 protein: CASSHRTSGRRWGTGELFF. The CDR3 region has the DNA TGTGCCAGCAGCCACAGGACTAGCGGGAGACGATGGGGCACCGGGGAGCTGTTTTTT.

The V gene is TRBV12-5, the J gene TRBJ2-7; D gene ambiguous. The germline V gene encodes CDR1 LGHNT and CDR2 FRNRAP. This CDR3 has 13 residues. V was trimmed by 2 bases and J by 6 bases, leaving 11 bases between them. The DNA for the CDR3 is TGTGCTAGTGGTTTGCTACGGATAGGCGAGCAGTACTTC. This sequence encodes CASGLLRIGEQYF.

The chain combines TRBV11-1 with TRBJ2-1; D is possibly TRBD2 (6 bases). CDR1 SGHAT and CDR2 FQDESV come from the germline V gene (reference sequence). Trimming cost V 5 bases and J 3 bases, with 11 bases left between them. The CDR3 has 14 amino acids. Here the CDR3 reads CASSGGTFYNEQFF. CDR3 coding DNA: TGTGCCAGCAGCGGGGGGACTTTCTACAATGAGCAGTTCTTC.

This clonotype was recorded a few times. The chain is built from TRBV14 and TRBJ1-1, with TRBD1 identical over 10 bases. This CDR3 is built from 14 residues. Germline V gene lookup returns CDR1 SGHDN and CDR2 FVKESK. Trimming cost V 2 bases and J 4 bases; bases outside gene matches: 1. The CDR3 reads CASSQRTGGTEAFF. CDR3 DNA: TGTGCCAGCAGCCAAAGGACAGGGGGCACTGAAGCTTTCTTT.

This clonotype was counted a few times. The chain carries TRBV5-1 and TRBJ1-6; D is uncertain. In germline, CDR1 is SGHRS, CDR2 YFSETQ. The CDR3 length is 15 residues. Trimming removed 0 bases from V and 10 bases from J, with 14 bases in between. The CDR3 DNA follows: TGCGCCAGCAGCTTGGGTGATCATGTATTGTCACCCCTCCACTTT. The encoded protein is CASSLGDHVLSPLHF.

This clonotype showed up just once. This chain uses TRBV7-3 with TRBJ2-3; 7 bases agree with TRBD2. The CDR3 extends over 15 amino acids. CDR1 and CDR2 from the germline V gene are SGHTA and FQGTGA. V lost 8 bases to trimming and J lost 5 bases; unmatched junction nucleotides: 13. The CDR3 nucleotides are TGTGCCAGCTCCCCTAGCGGTTTTGGGGTAGATACGCAGTATTTT. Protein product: CASSPSGFGVDTQYF.

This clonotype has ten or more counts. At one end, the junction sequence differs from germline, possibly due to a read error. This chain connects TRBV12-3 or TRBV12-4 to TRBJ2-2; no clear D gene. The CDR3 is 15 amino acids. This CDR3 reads CASSLGFTNTGELFF. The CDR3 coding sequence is TGTGCCAGCAGCTTAGGGTTTACGAACACCGGGGAGCTGTTTTTT.

CDR3 amino acids: CASSRASGGSGANVLTF. DNA for the CDR3: TGTGCCAGCAGTCGGGCTAGCGGGGGCTCTGGGGCCAACGTCCTGACTTTC. This chain links TRBV27 with TRBJ2-6; TRBD2 agrees at 10 bases. This CDR3 region has 17 residues. The germline V gene encodes CDR1 MNHEY and CDR2 SMNVEV (reference sequence). With 5 bases clipped from V and 0 bases from J, the junction kept 4 bases outside the gene matches.